A single sample is the source of the 5 T cell receptor beta chains below, sequenced in a study of Ad26.COV2.S vaccination and SARS-CoV-2 variants. Documented treatment: 15 to 20 received Ad26.COV2.S at low or high dose, single or two shots; 5 received placebo; per-sample allocation not given. Samples came from day 63 after the first vaccine or placebo injection. Using immunoSEQ multiplex PCR, the repertoire was profiled, and TCRdb retains in-frame clones only, with some absent. The sample records some 240,000 clones, around nine tenths being singletons. The source material was peripheral blood, sampled in a trial of Ad26.COV2.S vaccine versus placebo. The receptors come from a person between 18 and 60 years old who received the Ad26.COV2.S COVID-19 vaccine or a placebo.

This rearrangement joins TRBV13 to TRBJ2-2, with TRBD2 matching over 11 bases. Germline V gene sequence: CDR1 PRHDT, CDR2 FYEKMQ (reference sequence). The CDR3 has 17 amino acids. The ends lost 2 bases at V and 4 bases at J; junction bases unmatched: 6. The DNA for the CDR3 is TGTGCCAGCAGCTTAAGCCTAGCGGGGGGTAGCACCGGGGAGCTGTTTTTT. It is translated as CASSLSLAGGSTGELFF.

This chain uses TRBV20-1 with TRBJ2-3; TRBD2 is a possible D gene (5 bases). V was trimmed by 3 bases and J by 11 bases, leaving 12 bases between them. CDR1 is DFQATT, CDR2 SNEGSKA, per germline (reference sequence). The CDR3 covers 11 residues. CDR3 loop: CSASQTRVQYF. In DNA form, the CDR3 reads TGCAGTGCTAGTCAAACTAGGGTGCAGTATTTT.

The rearrangement uses TRBV7-9 and TRBJ2-6, with D tentatively TRBD2 (5 bases). The V end lost 6 bases, the J end lost 4 bases, and 16 bases lay between the germline ends. The CDR3 contains 16 residues. Germline V lookup: CDR1 SEHNR, CDR2 FQNEAQ (reference sequence). CDR3 nucleotide sequence: TGTGCCAGCAGGTATGCAGGCGGGTCGGGGGCCAACGTCCTGACTTTC. Protein: CASRYAGGSGANVLTF.

The V and J genes are TRBV7-8 and TRBJ2-5, with D perhaps matching TRBD2 (5 bases). With 3 bases removed from V and 5 bases from J, the gap between germline ends came to 10 bases. The germline gives CDR1 SGHVS, CDR2 FQNEAQ. The CDR3 totals 13 residues. The CDR3 bases are TGTGCCAGCAGCTTCGCACCGGGGGAGACCCAGTACTTC. Amino acids: CASSFAPGETQYF.

The chain has TRBV7-7 and TRBJ2-3, with 13 nucleotides matching TRBD2. Trimming took 4 bases from V and 1 from J; bases not matched to a gene: 2. CDR3 length: 16 amino acids. The germline gives CDR1 SSHAT, CDR2 FNYEAQ (reference sequence). Here the CDR3 DNA reads TGTGCCAGCAGCTCCGGACTAGCGGGAGGCACAGATACGCAGTATTTT. It encodes CASSSGLAGGTDTQYF.